The subject of this entry is one T cell receptor (beta chain). The antigen remains undetermined. This CDR3 comprises 18 residues. The trim removed 3 bases at V and 3 bases at J, leaving 10 bases unmatched. Germline-derived CDR1 and CDR2 are SGHNT and YYREEE (reference sequence). A CD45RO/CCR7/CD25/CD127/CD95/CD27 panel sorted naive, central memory, regulatory and stem cell-like memory CD4+ cells. The sample is drawn from a study of beta chain features in type 1 diabetes. Study-wide points: In comparison with healthy donors, patients had naive, central memory and Treg TCRB repertoires that appeared more similar. Sequencing of cDNA might inflate the share of cells that strongly express TCR. All four CD4+ subsets of Type 1 diabetes patients contained TCRB CDR3s that were moderately but significantly shorter.

Expressed TCRB transcripts were sequenced after all isolated RNA was converted to cDNA. TCRdb's copy holds only in-frame clones and misses some; the assay was immunoSEQ multiplex PCR. The sample consists of 300,000 or so clones, roughly 12% of them appearing once. Sequencing was carried out using naive CD4+ T cells from blood. This sequence was found in a young woman with type 1 diabetes. This chain connects TRBV5-4 to TRBJ2-3; TRBD2 matches at 13 bases. CDR3 nucleotide sequence: TGTGCCAGCAGCTCTCCCGGGACTAGCGGGGCAAATACAGATACGCAGTATTTT. This gives the protein CASSSPGTSGANTDTQYF.